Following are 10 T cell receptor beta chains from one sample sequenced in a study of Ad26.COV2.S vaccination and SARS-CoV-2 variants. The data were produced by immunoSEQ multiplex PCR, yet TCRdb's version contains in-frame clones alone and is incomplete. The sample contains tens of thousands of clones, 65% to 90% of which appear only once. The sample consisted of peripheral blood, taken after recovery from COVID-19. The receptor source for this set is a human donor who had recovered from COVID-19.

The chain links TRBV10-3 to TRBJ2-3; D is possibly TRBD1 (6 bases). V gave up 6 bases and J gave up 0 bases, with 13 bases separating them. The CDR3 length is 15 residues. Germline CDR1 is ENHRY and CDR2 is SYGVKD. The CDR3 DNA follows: TGTGCCATCAGGCGTGACAGGTCTAGCACAGATACGCAGTATTTT. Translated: CAIRRDRSSTDTQYF.

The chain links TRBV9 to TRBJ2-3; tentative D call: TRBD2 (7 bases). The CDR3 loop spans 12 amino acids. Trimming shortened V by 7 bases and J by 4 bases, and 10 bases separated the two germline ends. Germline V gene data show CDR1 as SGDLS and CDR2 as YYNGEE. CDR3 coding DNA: TGTGCCAGCGGGGGGGGCGCAGATACGCAGTATTTT. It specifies CASGGGADTQYF.

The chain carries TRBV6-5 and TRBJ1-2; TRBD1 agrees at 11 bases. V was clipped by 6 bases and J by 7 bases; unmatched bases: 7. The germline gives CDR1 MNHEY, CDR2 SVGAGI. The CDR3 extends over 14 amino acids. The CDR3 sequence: CASSTDRGHIGYTF. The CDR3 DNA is TGTGCCAGCAGCACGGACAGGGGGCACATTGGCTACACCTTC.

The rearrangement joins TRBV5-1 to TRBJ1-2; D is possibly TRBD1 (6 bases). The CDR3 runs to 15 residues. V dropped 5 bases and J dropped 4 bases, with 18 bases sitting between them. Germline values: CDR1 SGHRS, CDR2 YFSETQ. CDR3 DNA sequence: TGCGCCAGCAGTCCGGCGATTACAGGGAGCTATGGCTACACCTTC. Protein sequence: CASSPAITGSYGYTF.

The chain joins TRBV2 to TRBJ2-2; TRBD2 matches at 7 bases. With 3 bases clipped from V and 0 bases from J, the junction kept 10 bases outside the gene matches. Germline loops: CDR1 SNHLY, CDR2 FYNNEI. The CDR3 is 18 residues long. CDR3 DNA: TGTGCCAGCAGTGACTCGGGTAGACTAGCAACGAACACCGGGGAGCTGTTTTTT. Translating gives CASSDSGRLATNTGELFF.

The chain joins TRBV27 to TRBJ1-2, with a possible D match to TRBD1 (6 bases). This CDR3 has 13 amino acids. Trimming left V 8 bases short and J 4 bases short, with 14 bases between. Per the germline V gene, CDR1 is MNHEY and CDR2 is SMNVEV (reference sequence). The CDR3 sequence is CASGRGAIYGYTF. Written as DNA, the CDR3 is TGTGCCAGCGGTCGGGGGGCTATCTATGGCTACACCTTC.

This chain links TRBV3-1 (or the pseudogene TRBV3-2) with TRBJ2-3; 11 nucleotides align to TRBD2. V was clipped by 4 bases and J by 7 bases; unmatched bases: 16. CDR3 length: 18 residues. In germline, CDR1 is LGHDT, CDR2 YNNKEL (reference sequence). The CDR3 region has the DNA TGTGCCAGCAGCCCCTACCGACTAGCGGGGAGGAGAGGAAATACGCAGTATTTT. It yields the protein CASSPYRLAGRRGNTQYF.

The CDR3 DNA reads as TGTGCCAGCTCACCAAAACAGGGGGGGAACACTGAAGCTTTCTTT. It translates to CASSPKQGGNTEAFF. The chain joins TRBV18 to TRBJ1-1; 8 bases fit TRBD1. CDR3 length equals 15 residues. V dropped 2 bases and J dropped 1; count of bases not matched to a gene: 3. CDR1 is KGHSH and CDR2 is LQKENI in the germline V gene.

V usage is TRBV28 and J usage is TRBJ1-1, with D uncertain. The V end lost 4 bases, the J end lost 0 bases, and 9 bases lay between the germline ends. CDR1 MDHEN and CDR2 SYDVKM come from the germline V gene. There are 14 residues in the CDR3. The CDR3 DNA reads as TGTGCCAGCAGTTCCCCCAGCATGAACACTGAAGCTTTCTTT. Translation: CASSSPSMNTEAFF.

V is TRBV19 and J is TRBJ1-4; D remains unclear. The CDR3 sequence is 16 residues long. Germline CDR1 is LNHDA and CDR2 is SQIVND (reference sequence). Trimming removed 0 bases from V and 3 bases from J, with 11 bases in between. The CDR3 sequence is CASSIDHSGANEKLFF. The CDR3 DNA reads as TGTGCCAGTAGTATAGATCATTCGGGAGCTAATGAAAAACTGTTTTTT.